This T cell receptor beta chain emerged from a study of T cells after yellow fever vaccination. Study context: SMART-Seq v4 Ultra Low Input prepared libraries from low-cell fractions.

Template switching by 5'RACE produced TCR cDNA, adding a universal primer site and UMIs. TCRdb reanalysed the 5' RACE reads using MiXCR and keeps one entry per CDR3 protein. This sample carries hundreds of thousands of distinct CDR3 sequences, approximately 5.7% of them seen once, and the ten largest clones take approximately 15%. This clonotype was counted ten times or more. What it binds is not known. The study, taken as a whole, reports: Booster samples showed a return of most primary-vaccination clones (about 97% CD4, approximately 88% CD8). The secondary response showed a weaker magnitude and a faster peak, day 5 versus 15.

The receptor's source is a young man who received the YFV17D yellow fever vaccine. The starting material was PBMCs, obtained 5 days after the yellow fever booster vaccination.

The CDR3 loop is CSASGLGGAYEQYF. The CDR3 DNA follows: TGCAGTGCTAGCGGGTTGGGGGGGGCCTACGAGCAGTACTTC. V is TRBV20-1 and J is TRBJ2-7; TRBD2 agrees at 7 bases. Germline CDR1 is DFQATT and CDR2 is SNEGSKA (reference sequence). V dropped 3 bases and J dropped 2; count of bases not matched to a gene: 7. The CDR3 is 14 amino acids.